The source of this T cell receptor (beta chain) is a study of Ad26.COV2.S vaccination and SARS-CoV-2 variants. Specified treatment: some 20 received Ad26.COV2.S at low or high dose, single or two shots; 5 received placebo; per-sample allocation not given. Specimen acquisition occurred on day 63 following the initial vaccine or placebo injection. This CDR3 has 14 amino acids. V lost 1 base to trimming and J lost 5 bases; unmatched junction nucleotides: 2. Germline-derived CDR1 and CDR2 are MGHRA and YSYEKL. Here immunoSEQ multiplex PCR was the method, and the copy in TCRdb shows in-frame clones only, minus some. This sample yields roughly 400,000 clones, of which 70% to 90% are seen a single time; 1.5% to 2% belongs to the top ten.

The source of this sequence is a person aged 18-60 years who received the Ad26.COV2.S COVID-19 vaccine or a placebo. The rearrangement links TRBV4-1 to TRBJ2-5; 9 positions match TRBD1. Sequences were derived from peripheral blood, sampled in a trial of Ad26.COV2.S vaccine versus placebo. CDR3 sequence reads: CASSQGDRAETQYF. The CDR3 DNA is TGCGCCAGCAGCCAAGGGGACAGGGCTGAGACCCAGTACTTC.